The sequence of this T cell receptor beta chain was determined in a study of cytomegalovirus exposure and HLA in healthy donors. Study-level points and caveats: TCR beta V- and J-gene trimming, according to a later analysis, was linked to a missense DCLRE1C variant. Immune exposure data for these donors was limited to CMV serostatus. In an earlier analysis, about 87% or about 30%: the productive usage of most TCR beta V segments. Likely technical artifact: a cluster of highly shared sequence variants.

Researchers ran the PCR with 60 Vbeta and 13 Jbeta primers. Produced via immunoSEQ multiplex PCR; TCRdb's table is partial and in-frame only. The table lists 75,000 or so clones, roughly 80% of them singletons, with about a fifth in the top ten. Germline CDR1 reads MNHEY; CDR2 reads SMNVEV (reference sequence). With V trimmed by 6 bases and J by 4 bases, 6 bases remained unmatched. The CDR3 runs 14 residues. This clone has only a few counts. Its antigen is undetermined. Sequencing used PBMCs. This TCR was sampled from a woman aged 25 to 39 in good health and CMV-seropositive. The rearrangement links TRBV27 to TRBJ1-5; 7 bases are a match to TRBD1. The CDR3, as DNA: TGTGCCAGCAGCCTACAGGGGACAAATCAGCCCCAGCATTTT. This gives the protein CASSLQGTNQPQHF.